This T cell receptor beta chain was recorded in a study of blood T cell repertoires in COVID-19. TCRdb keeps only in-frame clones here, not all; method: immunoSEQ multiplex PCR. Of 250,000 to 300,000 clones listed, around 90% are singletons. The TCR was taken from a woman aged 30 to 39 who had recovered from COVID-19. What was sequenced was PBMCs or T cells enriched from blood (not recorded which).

The CDR3 protein is CASRLPGQGHNEQFF. As DNA, the CDR3 is TGTGCCAGCAGGCTGCCGGGACAGGGCCACAATGAGCAGTTCTTC. This sequence joins TRBV27 and TRBJ2-1, with 9 bases lining up with TRBD1. Trimming removed 6 bases from V and 5 bases from J; junction bases left unmatched: 8. CDR1 and CDR2 from the germline V gene are MNHEY and SMNVEV (reference sequence). This CDR3 spans 15 amino acids.